Following are 21 T cell receptor beta chains from one sample sequenced in a study of T cells in Graves' hyperthyroidism and ophthalmopathy. TCR beta CDR3 sequences were amplified from RNA transcripts. In the first-round RT-PCR of the TCR CDR3, the HTBI primer set was used. TCRdb independently ran MiXCR on the multiplex PCR reads; one entry per CDR3 protein. The repertoire holds some 760,000 distinct CDR3 sequences, with around 15% as singletons. The sample was blood. All receptors come from a woman aged 18-29 years with Graves' hyperthyroidism.

The rearrangement links TRBV20-1 to TRBJ2-5, with TRBD2 matching 11 bases. The end of the DNA is better explained by TRBJ2-1, so the J call may be wrong. Germline CDR1 DFQATT, CDR2 SNEGSKA (reference sequence). This CDR3 contains 15 residues. The CDR3 coding sequence is TGCAGTGCTAGAGGCCTAGCGGGAGGTTGGGAGACCCAGTTCTTC. It encodes CSARGLAGGWETQFF.

In its sample, this clonotype was seen a few times. The rearrangement joins TRBV7-4 to TRBJ2-7, with 10 bases that match TRBD1. CDR3 length: 17 amino acids. V lost 5 bases, J lost 1 base, and 11 bases stayed unmatched. The germline gives CDR1 SGHVT, CDR2 SQSDAQ. CDR3 loop: CASSTPPTGGCSYEQYF. The CDR3 DNA is TGTGCCAGCAGCACCCCTCCGACAGGGGGCTGTTCCTACGAGCAGTACTTC.

This sequence joins TRBV12-3 or TRBV12-4 and TRBJ1-1, with a weak D call TRBD1 (6 bases). V was pared by 7 bases and J by 1 base, with 13 bases between. The CDR3 covers 14 residues. CDR3 in amino acids: CASIPGVANTEAFF. The CDR3 DNA reads TGTGCCAGCATCCCAGGGGTGGCGAACACTGAAGCTTTCTTT.

This sequence joins TRBV28 and TRBJ2-7; 7 bases map to TRBD1. The ends lost 3 bases at V and 1 base at J; junction bases unmatched: 9. Germline CDR1 and CDR2: MDHEN and SYDVKM. This CDR3 contains 16 residues. The CDR3 loop reads CASSFLDRAKSYEQYF. In DNA, the CDR3 is TGTGCCAGCAGTTTCCTTGACAGGGCTAAATCCTACGAGCAGTACTTC.

In this sample, this clonotype turned up a few times. The chain recombines TRBV20-1 with TRBJ2-2, with 13 bases aligning to TRBD2. CDR1 and CDR2 (germline): DFQATT, SNEGSKA (reference sequence). This CDR3 has 18 residues. The V gene end was trimmed by 4 bases and the J gene end by 4 bases; junction bases not matched to a gene: 12. This CDR3 reads CSATPGGRLAGGTGELFF. For the CDR3, the DNA is TGCAGTGCTACCCCAGGGGGAAGACTAGCGGGGGGCACCGGGGAGCTGTTTTTT.

J is TRBJ1-2 and V is TRBV5-6; D may be TRBD1 (5 bases). CDR1 and CDR2 (germline): SGHDT, YYEEEE. Trimming removed 1 base from V and 7 bases from J, with 14 bases in between. This CDR3 comprises 14 residues. The CDR3 nucleotides are TGTGCCAGCAGCTTGTGGCAGGGCGTCTCTGGCTACACCTTC. Translating gives CASSLWQGVSGYTF.

V and J are TRBV19 and TRBJ2-1; D is unclear. Per germline, CDR1 LNHDA and CDR2 SQIVND (reference sequence). CDR3 length: 15 residues. With 7 bases removed from V and 0 bases from J, the gap between germline ends came to 13 bases. The CDR3 loop reads CASTPPGRSYNEQFF. CDR3 DNA: TGTGCCAGTACCCCGCCGGGTCGCTCCTACAATGAGCAGTTCTTC.

This chain joins TRBV28 and TRBJ1-3; D is undetermined. The CDR3 is 15 residues long. Trimming pared 1 base from V and 0 bases from J, leaving 7 bases between. The germline CDR1 and CDR2 sequences are MDHEN and SYDVKM. The CDR3 DNA sequence: TGTGCCAGCAGTTTATCACCGAGCTCTGGAAACACCATATATTTT. Encoded protein: CASSLSPSSGNTIYF.

On this clonotype itself: This may come from a read error, since a much larger clone is one base off. The J gene is TRBJ2-1, the V gene TRBV7-9; 9 bases map to TRBD2. V dropped 8 bases and J dropped 10; count of bases not matched to a gene: 12. CDR1 and CDR2 from the germline V gene are SEHNR and FQNEAQ (reference sequence). The CDR3 contains 14 residues. CDR3 sequence: CASVSSGIMDEQFF. In nucleotides, the CDR3 is TGTGCCAGCGTTTCTAGCGGGATAATGGACGAGCAGTTCTTC.

This clonotype was observed at least ten times. The chain uses TRBV7-9 and TRBJ2-7, with unresolved D. This CDR3 contains 13 residues. Germline V CDR1 and CDR2: SEHNR, FQNEAQ (reference sequence). Deletions cut 1 base from V and 5 bases from J, with 9 bases between. The CDR3 spells CASSLVGLDEQYF. Here the CDR3 DNA reads TGTGCCAGCAGCTTAGTGGGTCTCGACGAGCAGTACTTC.

The CDR3 region is CASVRTGGYQPQHF. In DNA, the CDR3 is TGTGCCAGCGTGAGGACAGGGGGTTACCAGCCCCAGCATTTT. V usage is TRBV28 and J usage is TRBJ1-5, with 10 bases lining up with TRBD1. This CDR3 comprises 14 residues. The ends lost 8 bases at V and 7 bases at J; junction bases unmatched: 8. Germline lookup yields CDR1 MDHEN and CDR2 SYDVKM.

The rearrangement joins TRBV4-1 to TRBJ1-1; no reliable D call. This CDR3 comprises 16 residues. The germline V gene encodes CDR1 MGHRA and CDR2 YSYEKL. Trimming left V 1 base short and J 0 bases short, with 12 bases between. CDR3 sequence (DNA): TGCGCCAGCAGCCAAGGCAAGGGAAAGATGAACACTGAAGCTTTCTTT. As protein: CASSQGKGKMNTEAFF.

To note about this clonotype: This is likely an artifact of a read error, given a far larger clone one base away. The rearrangement uses TRBV12-3 or TRBV12-4 and TRBJ2-1; possibly TRBD2 for D (6 bases). The CDR3 length is 12 residues. The V end was cut by 4 bases, the J end by 10 bases, with 11 bases between. This CDR3 reads CASSSGLYEQFF. For the CDR3, the DNA is TGTGCCAGCAGTTCGGGACTCTACGAGCAGTTCTTC.

This chain's CDR3 is CASWGLALSTDTQYF. CDR3 sequence (DNA): TGTGCCAGCTGGGGACTAGCGTTAAGCACAGATACGCAGTATTTT. V gene TRBV25-1 combines with J gene TRBJ2-3, with TRBD2 matching over 10 bases. The CDR3 has 15 residues. Trimming removed 8 bases from V and 0 bases from J; junction bases left unmatched: 5. CDR1 is MGHDK, CDR2 SYGVNS, per germline.

This clonotype was seen a single time. V and J are TRBV29-1 and TRBJ1-2; tentatively, D is TRBD1 (5 bases). V was clipped by 7 bases and J by 3 bases, with 15 bases between them. The germline V gene encodes CDR1 SQVTM and CDR2 ANQGSEA. CDR3 size: 13 residues. The CDR3 region has the DNA TGCAGCGCATGGGTAGGGGACGACTATGGCTACACCTTC. It yields the protein CSAWVGDDYGYTF. Based on the CDR3 plus reference TRBV29-1 and TRBJ1-2, the full variable domain is SAVISQKPSRDICQRGTSLTIQCQVDSQVTMMFWYRQQPGQSLTLIATANQGSEATYESGFVIDKFPISRPNLTFSTLTVSNMSPEDSSIYLCSAWVGDDYGYTFGSGTRLTVV.

There are a few counts of this clonotype. The chain links TRBV25-1 to TRBJ2-7; D not certain. The CDR3 runs to 15 residues. V dropped 3 bases and J dropped 3 bases, with 15 bases sitting between them. From germline, CDR1 is MGHDK and CDR2 SYGVNS. In DNA form, the CDR3 reads TGTGCCAGCAGTGATTCCCCCAAGGACGGCTACGAGCAGTACTTC. This gives the protein CASSDSPKDGYEQYF.

This chain links TRBV28 with TRBJ2-1; 16 positions agree with TRBD2. From germline, CDR1 is MDHEN and CDR2 SYDVKM. The J segment lost 6 bases and the V segment lost 2 bases, leaving 10 bases of the junction unmatched. The CDR3 is 19 amino acids. The DNA for the CDR3 is TGTGCCAGCAGTTTACTGGGACTAGCGGGAGGGCCTAGTCCCAATGAGCAGTTCTTC. Translation gives CASSLLGLAGGPSPNEQFF. The variable domain in full, with the rest retrieved from reference TRBV28 and TRBJ2-1, is DVKVTQSSRYLVKRTGEKVFLECVQDMDHENMFWYRQDPGLGLRLIYFSYDVKMKEKGDIPEGYSVSREKKERFSLILESASTNQTSMYLCASSLLGLAGGPSPNEQFFGPGTRLTVL.

The table lists this clonotype with a few counts. The V gene is TRBV20-1, the J gene TRBJ2-5, with TRBD2 identical over 7 bases. The length of the CDR3 is 13 residues. The V gene end was trimmed by 4 bases and the J gene end by 2 bases; junction bases not matched to a gene: 4. The germline V gene has CDR1 DFQATT and CDR2 SNEGSKA (reference sequence). CDR3 nucleotide sequence: TGCAGTGCTATACGGACTAGTCAAGAGACCCAGTACTTC. Residues: CSAIRTSQETQYF.

This clonotype came up many times. The V gene is TRBV2, the J gene TRBJ2-3; 8 bases map to TRBD1. Germline trimming cut 6 bases from V and 4 bases from J; bases unmatched to any gene: 9. CDR1 is SNHLY, CDR2 FYNNEI, per germline. This CDR3 has 15 residues. The CDR3 protein is CASSGQGLDPDTQYF. CDR3 nucleotides: TGTGCCAGCAGCGGACAGGGCCTAGACCCAGATACGCAGTATTTT.

This clonotype was detected many times. The chain employs TRBV6-1 and TRBJ2-1, with 11 bases matching TRBD1. Germline V CDR1 and CDR2: MNHNS, SASEGT. V trimming: 11 bases; J trimming: 6 bases; junction bases outside the gene matches: 9. The CDR3 has 14 residues. CDR3 nucleotide sequence: TGTGCCGCCTGCCGGGACAGGGGGAGCAATGAGCAGTTCTTC. Its translation: CAACRDRGSNEQFF.

There are a few counts of this clonotype. The rearrangement joins TRBV7-9 to TRBJ2-1; tentatively, D is TRBD2 (6 bases). Trimming left V 5 bases short and J 0 bases short, with 14 bases between. The CDR3 contains 16 residues. Per germline, CDR1 SEHNR and CDR2 FQNEAQ (reference sequence). The CDR3 loop reads CASSGLSPSSYNEQFF. The CDR3 DNA sequence: TGTGCCAGCAGCGGACTAAGTCCCAGCTCCTACAATGAGCAGTTCTTC.